These 3 T cell receptor beta chains were all obtained from the same sample, sequenced in a study of OX40 agonist ivuxolimab in advanced cancers. Repertoires were generated with immunoSEQ multiplex PCR, while TCRdb's copy carries only in-frame clones and drops some. The data show over 13,000 clones, with more than 65% seen just once and 35% to 40% held by the top ten. The source was CD4+ or CD8+ T cells sorted from blood, collected in a trial of the OX40 agonist ivuxolimab. The source of these receptors is an adult with an advanced solid tumor such as melanoma, head and neck, liver or kidney cancer.

The chain has TRBV27 and TRBJ2-7; D possibly corresponds to TRBD2 (6 bases). Trimming shortened V by 0 bases and J by 0 bases, and 9 bases separated the two germline ends. CDR3 length: 15 amino acids. CDR1 is MNHEY, CDR2 SMNVEV, per germline (reference sequence). The CDR3 spells CASSLSEGTSYEQYF. The CDR3 DNA reads TGTGCCAGCAGTTTATCGGAGGGAACCTCCTACGAGCAGTACTTC.

The rearrangement joins TRBV7-9 to TRBJ2-1; 8 positions agree with TRBD2. The CDR3 is 15 amino acids. Germline-derived CDR1 and CDR2 are SEHNR and FQNEAQ (reference sequence). Trimming took 1 base from V and 9 from J; bases not matched to a gene: 8. The CDR3 sequence is CASSLVRLAMGEQFF. The CDR3 nucleotides are TGTGCCAGCAGCTTAGTGAGACTAGCGATGGGTGAGCAGTTCTTC.

This chain connects TRBV30 to TRBJ1-2; 9 bases agree with TRBD1. From germline, CDR1 is GTSNPN and CDR2 SVGIG (reference sequence). This CDR3 has 14 amino acids. The V gene end was trimmed by 2 bases and the J gene end by 6 bases; junction bases not matched to a gene: 7. The CDR3 protein is CAWSSGQGVDGYTF. The CDR3 nucleotides read TGTGCCTGGAGTTCGGGACAGGGAGTCGATGGCTACACCTTC.